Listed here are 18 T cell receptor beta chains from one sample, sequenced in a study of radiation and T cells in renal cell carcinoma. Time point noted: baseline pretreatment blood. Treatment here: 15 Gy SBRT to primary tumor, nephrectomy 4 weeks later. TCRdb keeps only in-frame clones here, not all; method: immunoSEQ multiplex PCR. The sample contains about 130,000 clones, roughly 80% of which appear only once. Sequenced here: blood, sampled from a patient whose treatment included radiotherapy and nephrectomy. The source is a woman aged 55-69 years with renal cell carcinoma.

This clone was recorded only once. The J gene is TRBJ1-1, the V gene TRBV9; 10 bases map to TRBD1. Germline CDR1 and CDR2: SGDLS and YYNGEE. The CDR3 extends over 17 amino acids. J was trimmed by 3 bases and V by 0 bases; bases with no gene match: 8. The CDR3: CASSVAVGGTGDTEAFF. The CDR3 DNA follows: TGTGCCAGCAGCGTAGCGGTTGGAGGGACAGGGGACACTGAAGCTTTCTTT.

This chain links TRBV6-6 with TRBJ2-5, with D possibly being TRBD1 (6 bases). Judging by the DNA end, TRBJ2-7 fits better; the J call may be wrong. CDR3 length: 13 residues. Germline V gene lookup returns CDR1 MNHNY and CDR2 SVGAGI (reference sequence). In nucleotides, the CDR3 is TGTGCCTGCCACCTAGGGGGAAGGGGCGAGCAGTACTTC. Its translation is CACHLGGRGEQYF.

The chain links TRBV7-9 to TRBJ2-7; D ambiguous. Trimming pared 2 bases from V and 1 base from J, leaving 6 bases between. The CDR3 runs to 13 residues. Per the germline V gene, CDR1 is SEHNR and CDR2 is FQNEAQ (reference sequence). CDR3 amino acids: CASSLSGSYEQYF. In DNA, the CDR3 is TGTGCCAGCAGCTTATCAGGATCCTACGAGCAGTACTTC.

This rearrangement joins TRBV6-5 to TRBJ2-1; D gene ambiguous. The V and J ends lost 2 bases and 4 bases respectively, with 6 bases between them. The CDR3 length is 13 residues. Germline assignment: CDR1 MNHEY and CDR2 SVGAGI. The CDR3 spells CASSYTGYNEQFF. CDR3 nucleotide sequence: TGTGCCAGCAGTTACACCGGATACAATGAGCAGTTCTTC.

The CDR3 reads CASSDRDGYGYTF. The CDR3 bases are TGTGCCAGCAGTGATAGGGACGGATATGGCTACACCTTC. V usage is TRBV6-4 and J usage is TRBJ1-2; D may be TRBD1 (5 bases). Germline V gene sequence: CDR1 MRHNA, CDR2 SNTAGT. The CDR3 loop spans 13 amino acids. The V and J ends lost 3 bases and 5 bases respectively, with 10 bases between them.

The CDR3 bases are TGTGCCAGCAGTGACAGGGGTGCTGACTCCTACGAGCAGTACTTC. It encodes CASSDRGADSYEQYF. The chain has TRBV2 and TRBJ2-7; D might be TRBD1 (6 bases). This CDR3 spans 15 amino acids. Trimming shortened V by 3 bases and J by 0 bases, and 12 bases separated the two germline ends. Germline lookup yields CDR1 SNHLY and CDR2 FYNNEI.

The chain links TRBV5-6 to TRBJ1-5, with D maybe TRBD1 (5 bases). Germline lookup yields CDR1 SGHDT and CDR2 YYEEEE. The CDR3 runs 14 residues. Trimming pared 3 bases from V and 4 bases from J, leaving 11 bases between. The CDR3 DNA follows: TGTGCCAGCAGCTCAGGGCAGACTAATCAGCCCCAGCATTTT. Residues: CASSSGQTNQPQHF.

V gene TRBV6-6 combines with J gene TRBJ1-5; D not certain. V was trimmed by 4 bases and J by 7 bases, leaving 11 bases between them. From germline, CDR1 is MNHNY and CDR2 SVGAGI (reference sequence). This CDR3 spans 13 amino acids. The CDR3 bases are TGTGCCAGCAGTTCAATCGGGGTACAGCCCCAGCATTTT. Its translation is CASSSIGVQPQHF.

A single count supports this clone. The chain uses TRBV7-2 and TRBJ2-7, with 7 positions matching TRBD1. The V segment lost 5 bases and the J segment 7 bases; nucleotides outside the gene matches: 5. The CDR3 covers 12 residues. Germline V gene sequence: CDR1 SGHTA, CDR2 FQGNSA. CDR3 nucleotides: TGTGCCAGCAGCGTACAGGGGTGGGAGCAGTACTTC. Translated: CASSVQGWEQYF.

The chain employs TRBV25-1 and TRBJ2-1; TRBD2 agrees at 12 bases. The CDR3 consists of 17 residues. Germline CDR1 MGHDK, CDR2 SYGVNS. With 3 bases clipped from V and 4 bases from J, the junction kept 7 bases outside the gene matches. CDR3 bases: TGTGCCAGCAGTGACCCGCTAGCGGGGGGGCTGTACAATGAGCAGTTCTTC. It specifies CASSDPLAGGLYNEQFF. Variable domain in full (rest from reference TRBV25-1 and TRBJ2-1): EADIYQTPRYLVIGTGKKITLECSQTMGHDKMYWYQQDPGMELHLIHYSYGVNSTEKGDLSSESTVSRIRTEHFPLTLESARPSHTSQYLCASSDPLAGGLYNEQFFGPGTRLTVL.

CDR3 sequence: CASSPPGLAGVLGAGELFF. Here the CDR3 DNA reads TGTGCCAGTAGCCCTCCGGGACTAGCGGGAGTTCTAGGAGCCGGGGAGCTGTTTTTT. The J gene is TRBJ2-2, the V gene TRBV19; 14 bases fit TRBD2. The germline CDR1 and CDR2 sequences are LNHDA and SQIVND (reference sequence). With 6 bases clipped from V and 6 bases from J, the junction kept 15 bases outside the gene matches. This CDR3 has 19 residues.

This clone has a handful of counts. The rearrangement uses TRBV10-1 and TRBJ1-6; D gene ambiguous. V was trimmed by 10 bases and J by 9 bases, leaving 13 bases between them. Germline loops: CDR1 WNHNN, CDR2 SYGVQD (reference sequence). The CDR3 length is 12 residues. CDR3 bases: TGCGCCACAGACGGGGAGACTTCACCCCTCCACTTT. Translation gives CATDGETSPLHF.

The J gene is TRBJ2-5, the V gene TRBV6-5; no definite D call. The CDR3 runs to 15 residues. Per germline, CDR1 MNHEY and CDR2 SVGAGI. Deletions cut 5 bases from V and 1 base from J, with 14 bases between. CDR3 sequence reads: CASSHFVSGQETQYF. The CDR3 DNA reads TGTGCCAGCAGTCATTTTGTGAGTGGCCAAGAGACCCAGTACTTC.

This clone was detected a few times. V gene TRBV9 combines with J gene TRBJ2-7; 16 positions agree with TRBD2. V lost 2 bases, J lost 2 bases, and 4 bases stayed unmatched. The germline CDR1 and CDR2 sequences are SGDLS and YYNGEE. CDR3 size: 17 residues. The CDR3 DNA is TGTGCCAGCAGCGTCGGGACTAGCGGGGGGGCAGCCTACGAGCAGTACTTC. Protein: CASSVGTSGGAAYEQYF.

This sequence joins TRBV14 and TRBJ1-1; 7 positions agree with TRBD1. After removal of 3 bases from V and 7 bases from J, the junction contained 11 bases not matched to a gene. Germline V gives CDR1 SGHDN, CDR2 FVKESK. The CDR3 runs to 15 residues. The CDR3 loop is CASSQELRGGGEAFF. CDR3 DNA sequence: TGTGCCAGCAGCCAGGAGCTCAGGGGGGGCGGTGAAGCTTTCTTT.

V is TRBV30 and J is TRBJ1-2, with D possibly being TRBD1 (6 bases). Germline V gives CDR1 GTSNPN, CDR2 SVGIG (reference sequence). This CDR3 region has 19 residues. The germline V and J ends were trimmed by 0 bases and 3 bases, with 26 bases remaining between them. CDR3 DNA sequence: TGTGCCTGGAGTGTAACGGCAGGGGCAGTTATCGTGGAGTACTATGGCTACACCTTC. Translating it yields CAWSVTAGAVIVEYYGYTF.

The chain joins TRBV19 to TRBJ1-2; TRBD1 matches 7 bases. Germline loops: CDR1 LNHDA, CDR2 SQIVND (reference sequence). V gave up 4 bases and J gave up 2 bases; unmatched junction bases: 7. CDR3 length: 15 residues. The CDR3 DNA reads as TGTGCCAGTAGTACGCAGGGGGGAGCGAACTATGGCTACACCTTC. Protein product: CASSTQGGANYGYTF.

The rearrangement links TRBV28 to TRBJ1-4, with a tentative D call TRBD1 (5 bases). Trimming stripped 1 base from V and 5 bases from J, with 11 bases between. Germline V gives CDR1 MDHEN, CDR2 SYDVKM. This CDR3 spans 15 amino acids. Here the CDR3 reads CASSLYGTENEKLFF. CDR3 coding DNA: TGTGCCAGCAGTTTATATGGGACGGAGAATGAAAAACTGTTTTTT.